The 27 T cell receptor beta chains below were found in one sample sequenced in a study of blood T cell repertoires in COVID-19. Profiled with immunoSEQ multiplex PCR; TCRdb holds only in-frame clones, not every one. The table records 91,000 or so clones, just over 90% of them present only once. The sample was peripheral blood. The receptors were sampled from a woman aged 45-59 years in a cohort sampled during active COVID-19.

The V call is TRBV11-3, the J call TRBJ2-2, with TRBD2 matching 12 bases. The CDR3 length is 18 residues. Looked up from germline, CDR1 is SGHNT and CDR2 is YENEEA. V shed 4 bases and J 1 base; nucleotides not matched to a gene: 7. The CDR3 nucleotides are TGTGCCAGCAGCTATAGACTAGCGGGGGCCCAGAACACCGGGGAGCTGTTTTTT. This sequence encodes CASSYRLAGAQNTGELFF.

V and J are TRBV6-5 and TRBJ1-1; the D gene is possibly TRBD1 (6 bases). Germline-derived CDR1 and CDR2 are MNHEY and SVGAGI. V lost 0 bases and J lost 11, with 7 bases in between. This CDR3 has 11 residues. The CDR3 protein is CASSYSGAAFF. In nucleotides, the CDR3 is TGTGCCAGCAGTTACTCGGGGGCGGCTTTCTTT.

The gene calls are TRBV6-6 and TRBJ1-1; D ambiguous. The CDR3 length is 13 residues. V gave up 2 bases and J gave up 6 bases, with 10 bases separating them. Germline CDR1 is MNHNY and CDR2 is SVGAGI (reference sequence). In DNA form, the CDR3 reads TGTGCCAGCAGTTACGACGGGTTCGCTGAAGCTTTCTTT. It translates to CASSYDGFAEAFF.

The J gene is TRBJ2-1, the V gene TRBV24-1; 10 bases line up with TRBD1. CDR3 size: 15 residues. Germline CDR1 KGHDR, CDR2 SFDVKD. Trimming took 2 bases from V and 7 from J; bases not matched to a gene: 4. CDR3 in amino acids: CATSDWGQGLNEQFF. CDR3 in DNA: TGTGCCACCAGTGATTGGGGACAGGGGTTGAATGAGCAGTTCTTC.

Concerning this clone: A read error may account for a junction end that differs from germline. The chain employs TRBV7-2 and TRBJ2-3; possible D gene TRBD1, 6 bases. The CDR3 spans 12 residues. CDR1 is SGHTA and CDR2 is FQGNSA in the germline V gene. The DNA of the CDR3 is TGTGCCAGCAGCTCCCGGACAGCTACGCAGTATTTT. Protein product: CASSSRTATQYF.

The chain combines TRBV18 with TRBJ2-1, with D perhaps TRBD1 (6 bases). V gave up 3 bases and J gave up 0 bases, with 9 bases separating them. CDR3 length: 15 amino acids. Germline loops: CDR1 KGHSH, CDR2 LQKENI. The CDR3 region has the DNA TGTGCCAGCTCACCCCGGGACATCTCCTACAATGAGCAGTTCTTC. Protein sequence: CASSPRDISYNEQFF. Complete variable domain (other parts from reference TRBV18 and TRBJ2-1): NAGVMQNPRHLVRRRGQEARLRCSPMKGHSHVYWYRQLPEEGLKFMVYLQKENIIDESGMPKERFSAEFPKEGPSILRIQQVVRGDSAAYFCASSPRDISYNEQFFGPGTRLTVL.

For the CDR3, the DNA is TGTGCCAGCAGCCCCGGGACAGGGTCCCCCTCGCGGCAGTTCTTC. Its translation is CASSPGTGSPSRQFF. The V call is TRBV9, the J call TRBJ2-1; 9 bases align to TRBD1. Germline V gene sequence: CDR1 SGDLS, CDR2 YYNGEE. The CDR3 length is 15 residues. After removal of 4 bases from V and 12 bases from J, the junction contained 14 bases not matched to a gene.

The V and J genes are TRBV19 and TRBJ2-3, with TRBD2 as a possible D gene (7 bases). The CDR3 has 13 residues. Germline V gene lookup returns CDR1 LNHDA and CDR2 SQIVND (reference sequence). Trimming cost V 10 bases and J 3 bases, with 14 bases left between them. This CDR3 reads CATKRGGTDTQYF. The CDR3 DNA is TGTGCCACTAAAAGGGGGGGTACAGATACGCAGTATTTT.

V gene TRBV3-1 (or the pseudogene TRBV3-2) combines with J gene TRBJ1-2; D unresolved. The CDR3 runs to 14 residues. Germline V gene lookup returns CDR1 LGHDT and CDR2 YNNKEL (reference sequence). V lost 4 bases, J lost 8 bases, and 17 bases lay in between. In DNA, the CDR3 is TGTGCCAGCAGCCCGGTTGGTGGAGGAGCGGGCTACACCTTC. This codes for CASSPVGGGAGYTF.

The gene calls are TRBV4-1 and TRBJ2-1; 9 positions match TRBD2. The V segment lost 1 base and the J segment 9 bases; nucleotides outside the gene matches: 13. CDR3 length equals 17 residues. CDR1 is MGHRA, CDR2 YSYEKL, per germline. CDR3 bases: TGCGCCAGCAGCCAAGGGGCGGGGGGGTTGAGCCATGGTGAGCAGTTCTTC. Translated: CASSQGAGGLSHGEQFF.

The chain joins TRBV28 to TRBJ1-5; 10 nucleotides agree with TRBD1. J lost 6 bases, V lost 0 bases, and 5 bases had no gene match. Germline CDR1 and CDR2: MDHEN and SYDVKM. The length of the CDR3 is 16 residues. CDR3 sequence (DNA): TGTGCCAGCAGTTTATGGGGGACAGGGGCGGGTCAGCCCCAGCATTTT. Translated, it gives CASSLWGTGAGQPQHF. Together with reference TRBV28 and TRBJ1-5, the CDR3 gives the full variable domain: DVKVTQSSRYLVKRTGEKVFLECVQDMDHENMFWYRQDPGLGLRLIYFSYDVKMKEKGDIPEGYSVSREKKERFSLILESASTNQTSMYLCASSLWGTGAGQPQHFGDGTRLSIL.

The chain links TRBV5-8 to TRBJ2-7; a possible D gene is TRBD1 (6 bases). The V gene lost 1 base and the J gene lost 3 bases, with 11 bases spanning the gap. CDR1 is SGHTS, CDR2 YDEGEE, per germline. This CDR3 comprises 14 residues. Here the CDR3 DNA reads TGTGCCAGCAGCTTGACAGGGTTAGTCTACGAGCAGTACTTC. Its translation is CASSLTGLVYEQYF.

CDR3 sequence (DNA): TGTGCCAGTAGCCAACTAGCGGGAGTGGCAGATACGCAGTATTTT. Its translation is CASSQLAGVADTQYF. The V gene is TRBV19, the J gene TRBJ2-3; 11 bases fit TRBD2. V shed 6 bases, J shed 4 bases, and the junction held 6 bases outside the gene matches. The CDR3 runs 15 residues. The germline gives CDR1 LNHDA, CDR2 SQIVND (reference sequence).

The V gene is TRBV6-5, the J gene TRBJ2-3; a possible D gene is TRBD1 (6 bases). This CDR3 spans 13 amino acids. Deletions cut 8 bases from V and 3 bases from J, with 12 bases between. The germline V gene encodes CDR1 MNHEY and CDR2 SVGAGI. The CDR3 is CASGPGDTDTQYF. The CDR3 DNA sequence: TGTGCCAGCGGGCCAGGGGATACAGATACGCAGTATTTT.

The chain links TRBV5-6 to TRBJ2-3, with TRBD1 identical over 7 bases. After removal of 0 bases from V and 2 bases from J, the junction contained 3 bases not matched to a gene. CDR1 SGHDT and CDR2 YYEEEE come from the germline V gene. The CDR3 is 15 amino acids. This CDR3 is CASSLVDRDTDTQYF. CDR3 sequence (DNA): TGTGCCAGCAGCTTGGTTGACAGGGACACAGATACGCAGTATTTT.

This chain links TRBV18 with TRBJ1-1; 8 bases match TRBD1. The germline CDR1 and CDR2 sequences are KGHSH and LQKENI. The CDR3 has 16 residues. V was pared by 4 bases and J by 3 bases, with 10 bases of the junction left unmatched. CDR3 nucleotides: TGTGCCAGCTCACACGAGACAGGGGTTGGTGACACTGAAGCTTTCTTT. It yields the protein CASSHETGVGDTEAFF.

The CDR3 sequence is CATSDLGGRTYNEQFF. The DNA for the CDR3 is TGTGCCACCAGTGACCTGGGAGGGAGGACCTACAATGAGCAGTTCTTC. The chain is built from TRBV24-1 and TRBJ2-1, with 7 nucleotides matching TRBD2. From germline, CDR1 is KGHDR and CDR2 SFDVKD. V lost 4 bases, J lost 2 bases, and 7 bases stayed unmatched. CDR3 length: 16 residues.

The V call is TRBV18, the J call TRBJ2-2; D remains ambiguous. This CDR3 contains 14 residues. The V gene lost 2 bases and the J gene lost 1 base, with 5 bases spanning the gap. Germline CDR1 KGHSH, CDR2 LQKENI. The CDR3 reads CASSPGGNTGELFF. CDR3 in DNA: TGTGCCAGCTCACCAGGCGGGAACACCGGGGAGCTGTTTTTT.

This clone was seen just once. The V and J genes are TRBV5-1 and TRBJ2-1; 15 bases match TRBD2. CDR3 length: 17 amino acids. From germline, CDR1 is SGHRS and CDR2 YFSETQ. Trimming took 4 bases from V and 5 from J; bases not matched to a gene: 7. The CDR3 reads CASSAEGLAGGDNEQFF. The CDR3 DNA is TGCGCCAGCAGCGCCGAGGGACTAGCGGGGGGTGACAATGAGCAGTTCTTC.

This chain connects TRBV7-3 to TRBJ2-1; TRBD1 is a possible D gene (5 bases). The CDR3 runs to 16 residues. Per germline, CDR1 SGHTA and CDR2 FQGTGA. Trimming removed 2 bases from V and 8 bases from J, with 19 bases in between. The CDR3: CASSLGNRMFGYEQFF. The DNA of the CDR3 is TGTGCCAGCAGCTTAGGTAACAGGATGTTTGGGTATGAGCAGTTCTTC.

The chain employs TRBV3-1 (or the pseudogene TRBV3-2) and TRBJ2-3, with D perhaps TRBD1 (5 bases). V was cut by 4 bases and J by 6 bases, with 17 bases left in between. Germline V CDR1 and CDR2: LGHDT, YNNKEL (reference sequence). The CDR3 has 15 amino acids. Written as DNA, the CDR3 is TGTGCCAGCAGCCCAGGTGGGGCCAAGGGGGATACGCAGTATTTT. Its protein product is CASSPGGAKGDTQYF.

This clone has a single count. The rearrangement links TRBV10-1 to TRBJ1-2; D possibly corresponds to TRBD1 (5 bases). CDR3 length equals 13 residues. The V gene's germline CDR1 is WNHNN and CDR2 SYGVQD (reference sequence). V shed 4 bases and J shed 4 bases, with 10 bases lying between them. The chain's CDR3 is CASSAQGPYGYTF. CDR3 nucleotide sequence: TGCGCCAGCAGTGCTCAGGGCCCCTATGGCTACACCTTC.

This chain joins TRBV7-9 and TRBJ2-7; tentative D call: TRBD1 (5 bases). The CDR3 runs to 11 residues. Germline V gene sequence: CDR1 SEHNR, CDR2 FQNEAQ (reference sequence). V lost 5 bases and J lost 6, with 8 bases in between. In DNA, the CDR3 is TGTGCCAGCAGCGACAGCCCCGAGCAGTACTTC. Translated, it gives CASSDSPEQYF.

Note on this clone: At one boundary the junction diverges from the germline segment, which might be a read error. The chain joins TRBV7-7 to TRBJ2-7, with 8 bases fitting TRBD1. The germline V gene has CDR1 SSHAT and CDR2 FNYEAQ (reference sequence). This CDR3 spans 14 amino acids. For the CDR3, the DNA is TGTGCTAGCAGCCAGGGGGCAGGCTCCTACGAGCAGTACTTC. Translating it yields CASSQGAGSYEQYF. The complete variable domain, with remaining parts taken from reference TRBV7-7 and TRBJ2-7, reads GAGVSQSPRYKVTKRGQDVTLRCDPISSHATLYWYQQALGQGPEFLTYFNYEAQPDKSGLPSDRFSAERPEGSISTLTIQRTEQRDSAMYRCASSQGAGSYEQYFGPGTRLTVT.

CDR3 nucleotide sequence: TGTGCCAGCAGCTCGGACAGTGAGGGCAATCAGCCCCAGCATTTT. The encoded protein is CASSSDSEGNQPQHF. The gene calls are TRBV28 and TRBJ1-5; D possibly corresponds to TRBD1 (6 bases). The ends were cut back, 6 bases at V and 2 bases at J, with 14 bases in the middle. Germline-derived CDR1 and CDR2 are MDHEN and SYDVKM. The CDR3 is made up of 15 amino acids.

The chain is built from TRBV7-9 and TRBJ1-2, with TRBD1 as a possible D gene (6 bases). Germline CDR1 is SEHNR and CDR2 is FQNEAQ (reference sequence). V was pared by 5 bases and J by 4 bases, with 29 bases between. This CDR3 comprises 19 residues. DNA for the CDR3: TGTGCCAGCAGCCACCAGATGGACAGATCAGAGGGGTTTACCTATGGCTACACCTTC. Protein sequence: CASSHQMDRSEGFTYGYTF.

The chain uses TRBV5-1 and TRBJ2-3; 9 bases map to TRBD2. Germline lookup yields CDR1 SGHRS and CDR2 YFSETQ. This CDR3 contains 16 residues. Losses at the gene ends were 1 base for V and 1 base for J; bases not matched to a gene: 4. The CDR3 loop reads CASSLSSSGGTDTQYF. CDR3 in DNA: TGCGCCAGCAGCTTGTCGTCTAGCGGGGGCACAGATACGCAGTATTTT.